This T cell receptor beta chain was retrieved from a study of T cells expressing NK-cell markers. Turning to the study itself: Researchers got TCR beta repertoires out of sorted CD3+CD56+NKG2C+, CD3+CD56+NKG2C- and CD3+CD56-NKG2C+ T cells. Just one sequenced donor of eight was HCMV-seronegative, while seven were seropositive.

Making the TCR beta cDNA relied on 5'RACE template switching with UMIs. TCRdb reprocessed the 5' RACE reads and reports one entry per CDR3 protein, with no DNA. This sample's table reports a few hundred thousand distinct CDR3 sequences. Points on this clonotype: Its antigen remains unidentified.

Notes on the study in general: For four donors, these clonotypes were likewise the leading ones in the CD3+CD56-NKG2C+ fraction.

The CDR3 loop spans 15 amino acids. The germline V gene has CDR1 KGHSH and CDR2 LQKENI. The chain couples TRBV18 to TRBJ1-2. The clonotype comes from a man aged 18 to 30 in good health. Specimen: blood T cells: a sorted CD56 or NKG2C T cell subset, CD4+ or CD8+ T cells, or bulk PBMC T cells (not recorded which). The CDR3 reads CASWANPAGADGYTF.